A selection of T cell receptor beta chains follows, all from one sample in a study of T cell repertoires in cytomegalovirus infection. TCRdb re-called the reads with MiXCR, one entry per CDR3 protein. The sample records around 800,000 distinct CDR3 sequences, about 30% being singletons. Their cognate antigens are unknown. Sequences were derived from cultured CD8+ T cells from PBMCs, sampled from culture after CMV antigen stimulation. These receptors were obtained from a human donor in good health (CMV status not recorded). Some clones in this sample may be carry-over from other donors' samples. The CDR3 runs from the conserved cysteine through the conserved F or W. Size is stated for part of the rows, as once, few or many counts, or as a class when the clone is expanded.

V gene	clone size	CDR3 protein
TRBV5-5	few	CASSLTGTENTEAFF
TRBV6-5	NA	CASTSFDRRNTEAFF
TRBV27	NA	CASSLSMENQPQHF
TRBV7-3	NA	CASSPDSSDQPQHF
TRBV20-1	NA	CSTSPVGTDSGANVLTF
TRBV7-6	few	CASSLGSGGAYNSPLHF
TRBV7-9	NA	CASSRDRKDPGELFF
TRBV6-2/TRBV6-3	NA	CASSHPVENNEQFF
TRBV6-6	few	CASSYSPAPLHF
TRBV19	many	CASSLEDLYGYTF
TRBV19	NA	CASSHGRGRESYEQYF
TRBV4-2	few	CASSPYRAQPQHF
TRBV27	NA	CASSSAYDQYF
TRBV6-5	NA	CANHNTALYNEQFF
TRBV4-1	many	CASSQEIGLVQETQYF
TRBV6-6	NA	CARSYSGGQAFF
TRBV7-9	few	CASSSIPGQGPTRGGYTF
TRBV11-2	few	CASSLGTSGGPWTGNEQFF
TRBV27	NA	CASSLSRPAGASDTQYF
TRBV5-1	NA	CASSLAVVGTSGATGELFF
TRBV6-5	few	CASSYAGGAGNSPLHF
TRBV5-6	NA	CASSDPDSSYEQYF
TRBV7-9	many	CASSVSRDRLPVYTEAFF
TRBV12-3/TRBV12-4	NA	CASSLTLAGSRYTQYF
TRBV27	NA	CASSQGPGSSYTF
TRBV2	NA	CASSNQGVGNQPQHF
TRBV7-2	few	CASSLSTDSNQPQHF
TRBV29-1	few	CSAPDGEVRYGYTF
TRBV7-6	few	CASSLAVDSSPLHF
TRBV19	many	CASTVLAGADTQYF
TRBV12-3/TRBV12-4	few	CASSPSTASSLNTGELFF
TRBV4-1	NA	CASRIWDRKNTEAFF
TRBV27	NA	CASHWGAANTGELFF
TRBV11-2	NA	CASSFGVTSGGRGDEQFF
TRBV7-8	few	CASSPEKTGVETQYF
TRBV6-1	NA	CASSLTGTGYNEQFF
TRBV27	NA	CASSLTRALNTDTQYF
TRBV28	few	CASSLTWTASYNEQFF
TRBV19	once	CASSTLAGGKNEQFF
TRBV12-3/TRBV12-4	NA	CASSPWDRAYEQYF
TRBV7-9	few	CAPMGSTGELFF
TRBV11-2	few	CASSLERGGSYNEQFF
TRBV15	few	CATSSLQEAHRDEQYF
TRBV28	NA	CASSLTAGTFHTDTQYF
TRBV7-3	many	CASSSWGADTQYF
TRBV2	NA	CAGDGGADTGELFF